This is a list of T cell receptor beta chains from one sample in a study of spatial heterogeneity in lung cancer. MiXCR was run by TCRdb on the 5' RACE reads, yielding one entry per CDR3 protein. The repertoire holds some 120,000 distinct CDR3 sequences, 10% to 15% seen once, with 16% in the top ten. Sequenced material: PBMCs, taken at follow-up. All receptors derive from a male donor with early-stage non-small cell lung cancer. Both conserved end residues are part of each CDR3. The order of the fields is D gene, clone size, V gene, J gene, CDR3 DNA, CDR3 protein. The D gene is left open where the match is weak. Part of the rows lack a size; the others show once, few, many or a class for expanded clones.

>.|many|TRBV11-2|TRBJ2-7
TGTGCCAGCAGCCCCCGAGCAGTCGGCGGTGGAGAGTCAGTCGAGCAGTACTTC
CASSPRAVGGGESVEQYF
>.|.|TRBV7-6|TRBJ2-5
TGTGCCAGCAGCTTACAACGAGGGGCCGAGACCCAGTACTTC
CASSLQRGAETQYF
>TRBD1|many|TRBV20-1|TRBJ2-7
TGCAGTGCTAGAGGAGGGACAGGGCTCACCTACGAGCAGTACTTC
CSARGGTGLTYEQYF
>TRBD1|few|TRBV29-1|TRBJ1-5
TGCAGCGTTGAGACAGGGACAGGTCAGCCCCAGCATTTT
CSVETGTGQPQHF
>.|.|TRBV20-1|TRBJ1-1
TGCAGTGCGGGAGGAAGGACTGAAGCTTTCTTT
CSAGGRTEAFF
>.|.|TRBV4-1|TRBJ2-2
TGCGCCAGCAGCCAGTTGGGACCCAGCGCCGGGGAGCTGTTTTTT
CASSQLGPSAGELFF
>.|.|TRBV7-9|TRBJ2-1
TGTGCCAGCAGATCACTTTGGGCCCGTGGGGACAATGAGCAGTTCTTC
CASRSLWARGDNEQFF
>TRBD2|many|TRBV5-1|TRBJ2-1
TGCGCCAGCAGCTTGGGAGTACAGCGGGGTGGCAATGAGCAGTTCTTC
CASSLGVQRGGNEQFF
>.|many|TRBV19|TRBJ2-6
TGTGCCAGTAGTAGCCGCGTCGCGTCGGGGGCCAACGTCCTGACTTTC
CASSSRVASGANVLTF
>TRBD1|few|TRBV2|TRBJ2-3
TGTGCCAGCATGAAGGGACAGGGCTTCACAGATACGCAGTATTTT
CASMKGQGFTDTQYF
>TRBD2|many|TRBV5-4|TRBJ2-1
TGTGCCAGCAGTTCTAGCGGTTCCTACAATGAGCAGTTCTTC
CASSSSGSYNEQFF
>.|.|TRBV5-4|TRBJ1-3
TGTGCCAGCAGCTTGGGGGCCAAAGGGGGTAGTTATGGAAACACCATATATTTT
CASSLGAKGGSYGNTIYF
>.|.|TRBV5-1|TRBJ2-6
TGCGCCAGCAGAGGGGTCCTTTCTGGGGCCAACGTCCTGACTTTC
CASRGVLSGANVLTF
>TRBD1|.|TRBV2|TRBJ1-1
TGTGCCAGCAGTTTCCGGGACAGGGGTAGCGGTGAAGCTTTCTTT
CASSFRDRGSGEAFF
>.|.|TRBV6-5|TRBJ2-7
TGTGCCAGCAGTTACTCAACGGGGGCCTACGAGCAGTACTTC
CASSYSTGAYEQYF
>.|few|TRBV2|TRBJ2-7
TGTGCCAGCAGTGTAACCTCCCGAGCCTACGAGCAGTACTTC
CASSVTSRAYEQYF
>.|many|TRBV20-1|TRBJ1-1
TGCAGTGCTGCAGGGGCCTCGGGAGCTTTCTTT
CSAAGASGAFF
>.|few|TRBV6-5|TRBJ2-1
TGTGCCAGCAGTTACAGGGCAGTCTGGAGCTCCTACAATGAGCAGTTCTTC
CASSYRAVWSSYNEQFF
>.|.|TRBV28|TRBJ2-4
TGTGCCAGCAGCCTTGATTTGCTAGCCAAAAACATTCAGTACTTC
CASSLDLLAKNIQYF
>TRBD1|many|TRBV28|TRBJ2-6
TGTGCCAGCAGTTTACCAACAGGGGTTCGGTATGACTCTGGGGCCAACGTCCTGACTTTC
CASSLPTGVRYDSGANVLTF
>.|few|TRBV12-5|TRBJ1-6
TGTGCTAGTGCTACAGGTTCCTCGGCCCTCCACTTT
CASATGSSALHF
>TRBD2|many|TRBV15|TRBJ2-3
TGTGCCACCAGCGAACACCTCCCGGGGGGGCAGGCAGATACGCAGTATTTT
CATSEHLPGGQADTQYF
>TRBD1|many|TRBV4-1|TRBJ2-7
TGCGCCAGCAGCCCCTACGACAGGGATGACGAGCAGTACTTC
CASSPYDRDDEQYF
>TRBD1|.|TRBV6-2/TRBV6-3|TRBJ1-2
TGTGCCAGCGTCTACAGGGGGAAGACTAACTATGGCTACACCTTC
CASVYRGKTNYGYTF
>.|many|TRBV20-1|TRBJ1-2
TGCAGTGCTAGGGACATCTCAAACTATGGCTACACCTTC
CSARDISNYGYTF
>.|.|TRBV3-1|TRBJ2-3
TGTGCCAGCAGCGCTCGGGGATCCACAGATACGCAGTATTTT
CASSARGSTDTQYF
>.|few|TRBV7-3|TRBJ2-2
TGTGCCAGCAGCCAACAGGGCACCGGGGAGCTGTTTTTT
CASSQQGTGELFF
>TRBD1|.|TRBV2|TRBJ2-7
TGTGCCAGCAGTGTGGGGGACAGGGAAATTAAGTACTTC
CASSVGDREIKYF
>.|few|TRBV12-3/TRBV12-4|TRBJ2-1
TGTGCCAGCACCGACCGGGGGCTCTCCTACAATGAGCAGTTCTTC
CASTDRGLSYNEQFF
>.|few|TRBV6-1|TRBJ1-5
TGTGCCAGCAGCGTGTCTCCTACCGCGAATCAGCCCCAGCATTTT
CASSVSPTANQPQHF
>.|few|TRBV4-1|TRBJ2-5
TGCGCCAGCAGACTGGCCGGCCATGTGGAGACCCAGTACTTC
CASRLAGHVETQYF
>.|many|TRBV15|TRBJ2-5
TGTGCCACCAGCAGATATCGGCACGATGCCCAAGAGACCCAGTACTTC
CATSRYRHDAQETQYF
>.|few|TRBV18|TRBJ2-5
TGTGCCAGCTCACCACTAGGGGGAGGAATAGCGGAACTTCAAGAGACCCAGTACTTC
CASSPLGGGIAELQETQYF
>.|.|TRBV5-6|TRBJ1-6
TGTGCCAGCAGCCCCGGGACGGAACCGTGGCCCCTCCACTTT
CASSPGTEPWPLHF
>.|many|TRBV6-6|TRBJ1-2
TGTGCCAGCAGTCCCCGACAGGCAGCTAACTATGGCTACACCTTC
CASSPRQAANYGYTF
>.|many|TRBV6-5|TRBJ1-1
TGTGCCAGCAGTCAAAAACAGGGCCCATTTGAAGCTTTCTTT
CASSQKQGPFEAFF
>.|.|TRBV12-3/TRBV12-4|TRBJ2-7
TGTGCCAGCAGTTTAGTGGCCCCCCCCGAGCAGTACTTC
CASSLVAPPEQYF
>.|few|TRBV7-2|TRBJ1-5
TGTGCCAGCAGCTTAGAACAGGTTGGCAATCAGCCCCAGCATTTT
CASSLEQVGNQPQHF
>TRBD2|many|TRBV7-2|TRBJ2-4
TGTGCCAGCAGCTTAAGCGGGACCCTTAGGGGAAACATTCAGTACTTC
CASSLSGTLRGNIQYF
>.|once|TRBV5-1|TRBJ2-6
TGCGCCAGCAGCTTGTTCGGCATGGACAGACCGAACTCTGGGGCCAACGTCCTGACTTTC
CASSLFGMDRPNSGANVLTF
>.|.|TRBV28|TRBJ1-5
TGTGCCAGTGGGACAAACGATCAGCCCCAGCATTTT
CASGTNDQPQHF
>TRBD1|few|TRBV7-2|TRBJ1-5
TGTGCCAGCAGTTTCCGCTCACCGGGACAGTTACGTTTT
CASSFRSPGQLRF
>.|many|TRBV5-1|TRBJ2-5
TGCGCCAGCAGCAAGGGATCAGCGGAGACCCAGTACTTC
CASSKGSAETQYF
>.|.|TRBV7-2|TRBJ1-5
TGTGCCAGCAGCTTAGCAGGGCCCCGTAGCAATCAGCCCCAGCATTTT
CASSLAGPRSNQPQHF
>TRBD1|many|TRBV20-1|TRBJ1-6
TGCAGTGCTATCCGACAGGGAGGCGTTAATTCACCCCTCCACTTT
CSAIRQGGVNSPLHF
>TRBD2|.|TRBV4-3|TRBJ2-7
TGCGCCAGCAGCCGTGTCGGACTAGCGGGGCAATACGAGCAGTACTTC
CASSRVGLAGQYEQYF
>.|many|TRBV20-1|TRBJ2-7
TGCAGTGCTAGTCCATCCTACGAGCAGTACTTC
CSASPSYEQYF
>TRBD2|.|TRBV2|TRBJ2-3
TGTGCCAGCAGGGGGGGGATCAATGGCCTCACAGATACGCAGTATTTT
CASRGGINGLTDTQYF
>TRBD1|.|TRBV5-1|TRBJ1-1
TGCGCCAGCAGCTTACGGACAGGGATGAACACTGAAGCTTTCTTT
CASSLRTGMNTEAFF
>TRBD1|.|TRBV6-6|TRBJ1-1
TGTGCCAGCAGCCGGGACAGTAACACTGAAGCTTTCTTT
CASSRDSNTEAFF
>TRBD1|few|TRBV20-1|TRBJ2-3
TGCAGTGCTAGGGAAGGACAGGGAAGCACAGATACGCAGTATTTT
CSAREGQGSTDTQYF
>.|many|TRBV28|TRBJ1-1
TGTGCCAGCAGTTTATTCGACAGGAAGGGGACTGAAGCTTTCTTT
CASSLFDRKGTEAFF
>.|.|TRBV6-2/TRBV6-3|TRBJ2-5
TGTGCCAGCAGTAACTCCGTAAAGACCCAGTACTTC
CASSNSVKTQYF
>.|few|TRBV18|TRBJ2-1
TGTGCCAGCTCACCGTCCACCGGGGCGGGGACGATGCGGAATGAGCAGTTCTTC
CASSPSTGAGTMRNEQFF
>TRBD1|many|TRBV29-1|TRBJ1-1
TGCAGCGTTGTCCCCAGGGGGCATACTGAAGCTTTCTTT
CSVVPRGHTEAFF
>.|many|TRBV6-2/TRBV6-3|TRBJ1-5
TGTGCCAGCAGTTACCCGAGTTCGGATCAGCCCCAGCATTTT
CASSYPSSDQPQHF
>.|few|TRBV3-1|TRBJ1-1
TGTGCCAGCAGCCTAGGGAACAGGGTGAGCACTGAAGCTTTCTTT
CASSLGNRVSTEAFF
>TRBD1|.|TRBV7-8|TRBJ1-3
TGTGCCAGCAGCTTATACAGGGGAGGGGGAAACACCATATATTTT
CASSLYRGGGNTIYF
>TRBD1|many|TRBV6-5|TRBJ1-2
TGTGCCAGCAGTCCCCGGGACAGGGGTTATGGCTACACCTTC
CASSPRDRGYGYTF
>.|few|TRBV4-1|TRBJ1-2
TGCGCCAGCAGCCAAGCCGGTGGTTCTGGCTACACCTTC
CASSQAGGSGYTF